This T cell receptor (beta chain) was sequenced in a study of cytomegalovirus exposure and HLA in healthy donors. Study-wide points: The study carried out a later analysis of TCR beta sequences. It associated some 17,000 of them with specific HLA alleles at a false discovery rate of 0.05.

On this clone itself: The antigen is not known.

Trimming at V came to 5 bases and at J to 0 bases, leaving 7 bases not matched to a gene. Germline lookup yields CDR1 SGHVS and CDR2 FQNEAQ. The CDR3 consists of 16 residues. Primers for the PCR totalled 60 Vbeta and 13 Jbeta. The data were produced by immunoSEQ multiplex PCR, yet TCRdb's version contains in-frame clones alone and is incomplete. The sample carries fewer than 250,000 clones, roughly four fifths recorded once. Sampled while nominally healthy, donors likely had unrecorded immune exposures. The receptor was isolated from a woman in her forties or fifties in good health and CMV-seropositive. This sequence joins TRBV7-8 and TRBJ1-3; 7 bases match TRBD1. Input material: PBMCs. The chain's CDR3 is CASSTRTGHSGNTIYF. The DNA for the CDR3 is TGTGCCAGCAGCACCCGGACAGGACACTCTGGAAACACCATATATTTT.